This T cell receptor (beta chain) was sequenced in a study of shared clonotypes between healthy human individuals. Worth noting for this clone: Its antigen is still unknown.

TCRdb's copy holds only in-frame clones and misses some; the assay was immunoSEQ multiplex PCR. The data contain over a million clones, around 76% of them singletons. Germline V gene lookup returns CDR1 MNHEY and CDR2 SVGAGI. V lost 6 bases, J lost 4 bases, and 8 bases stayed unmatched. The CDR3 runs to 15 residues. Broader study findings: Clonotype sharing levels among donors were expected to vary with sequencing depth. Investigators collected only blood, and repertoires in tissues likely differ.

Caucasian adults residing in Nashville, Tennessee made up all the donors. The receptor was derived from a man between 18 and 35 years old in good health. The rearrangement uses TRBV6-5 and TRBJ2-2; 7 bases map to TRBD1. The sample consisted of memory CD4+ T cells sorted from blood. The subset is: CD45RA-negative fraction. CDR3 sequence: CASSKQGVGTGELFF. CDR3 bases: TGTGCCAGCAGCAAGCAGGGGGTAGGCACCGGGGAGCTGTTTTTT.